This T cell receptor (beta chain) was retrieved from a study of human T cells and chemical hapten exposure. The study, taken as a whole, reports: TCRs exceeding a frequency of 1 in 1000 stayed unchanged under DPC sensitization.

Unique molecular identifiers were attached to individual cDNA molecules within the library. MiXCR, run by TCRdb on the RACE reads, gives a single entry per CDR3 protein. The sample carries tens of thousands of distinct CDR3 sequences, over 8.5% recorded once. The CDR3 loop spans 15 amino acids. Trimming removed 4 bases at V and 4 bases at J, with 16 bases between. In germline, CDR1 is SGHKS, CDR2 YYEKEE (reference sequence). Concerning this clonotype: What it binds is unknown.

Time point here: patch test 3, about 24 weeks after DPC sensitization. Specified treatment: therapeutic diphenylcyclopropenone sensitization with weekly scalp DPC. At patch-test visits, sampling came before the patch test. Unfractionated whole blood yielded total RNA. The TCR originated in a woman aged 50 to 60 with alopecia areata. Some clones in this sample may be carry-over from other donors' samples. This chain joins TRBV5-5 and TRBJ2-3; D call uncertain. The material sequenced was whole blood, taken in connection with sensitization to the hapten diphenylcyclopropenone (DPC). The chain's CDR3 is CASSGLWPAADTQYF. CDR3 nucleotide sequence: TGTGCCAGCAGCGGTCTGTGGCCAGCCGCAGATACGCAGTATTTT.